This is a list of T cell receptor beta chains from one sample in a study of beta chain features in type 1 diabetes. Generated by immunoSEQ multiplex PCR, the TCRdb table keeps only in-frame clones and is missing some. The sample holds a few hundred thousand clones, roughly 13% seen once. Sequenced sample: naive CD4+ T cells from blood. These TCRs come from a woman between 18 and 29 years old with type 1 diabetes. CDR3s include the opening cysteine and the closing phenylalanine or tryptophan. D genes are given only for firm matches. Clone size is stated in some rows and not others, as once, few, many or a class when expanded.

j_call: TRBJ2-7
v_call: TRBV7-9
clone_size: .
d_call: TRBD2
cdr3_aa: CASSLFDTSGPYEQYF
cdr3_nt: TGTGCCAGCAGCTTATTTGACACTAGCGGACCCTACGAGCAGTACTTC

j_call: TRBJ1-1
v_call: TRBV13
clone_size: once
d_call: .
cdr3_aa: CASSPGGIREAFF
cdr3_nt: TGTGCCAGCAGTCCCGGGGGGATCAGGGAGGCTTTCTTT

j_call: TRBJ2-1
v_call: TRBV29-1
clone_size: few
d_call: .
cdr3_aa: CSVEESVQGRSEQFF
cdr3_nt: TGCAGCGTTGAAGAATCTGTGCAGGGCAGGAGTGAGCAGTTCTTC

j_call: TRBJ2-1
v_call: TRBV5-6
clone_size: .
d_call: .
cdr3_aa: CASSWERSYNEQFF
cdr3_nt: TGTGCCAGCAGCTGGGAGCGGTCCTACAATGAGCAGTTCTTC

j_call: TRBJ1-2
v_call: TRBV5-1
clone_size: few
d_call: .
cdr3_aa: CASSLAMGLDYGYTF
cdr3_nt: TGCGCCAGCAGCTTGGCGATGGGGCTGGACTATGGCTACACCTTC

j_call: TRBJ1-5
v_call: TRBV27
clone_size: once
d_call: TRBD1
cdr3_aa: CASGGTGGRQPQHF
cdr3_nt: TGTGCCAGCGGGGGGACAGGGGGGCGTCAGCCCCAGCATTTT

j_call: TRBJ1-2
v_call: TRBV27
clone_size: .
d_call: TRBD1
cdr3_aa: CASSLTGGRGYTF
cdr3_nt: TGTGCCAGCAGTTTAACAGGGGGGCGGGGCTACACCTTC

j_call: TRBJ2-7
v_call: TRBV7-9
clone_size: .
d_call: TRBD1
cdr3_aa: CASSPDRGHEQYF
cdr3_nt: TGTGCCAGCAGCCCCGACAGGGGCCACGAGCAGTACTTC

j_call: TRBJ1-6
v_call: TRBV9
clone_size: .
d_call: .
cdr3_aa: CASMRTEGGSPLHF
cdr3_nt: TGTGCCAGCATGAGAACAGAAGGAGGATCACCCCTCCACTTT

j_call: TRBJ2-7
v_call: TRBV28
clone_size: few
d_call: .
cdr3_aa: CASRPTLYEQYF
cdr3_nt: TGTGCCAGCAGACCTACGCTTTACGAGCAGTACTTC

j_call: TRBJ2-1
v_call: TRBV9
clone_size: .
d_call: TRBD2
cdr3_aa: CASSPTSGSLYEQFF
cdr3_nt: TGTGCCAGCAGCCCTACTAGCGGGAGTCTCTATGAGCAGTTCTTC

j_call: TRBJ1-1
v_call: TRBV5-1
clone_size: .
d_call: TRBD1
cdr3_aa: CASSPRTGNTEAFF
cdr3_nt: TGCGCCAGCAGCCCGCGGACAGGGAACACTGAAGCTTTCTTT

j_call: TRBJ2-1
v_call: TRBV11-3
clone_size: few
d_call: .
cdr3_aa: CASSRQNEQFF
cdr3_nt: TGTGCCAGCAGCCGACAGAATGAGCAGTTCTTC

j_call: TRBJ2-1
v_call: TRBV2
clone_size: .
d_call: TRBD2
cdr3_aa: CASGQLADGRFF
cdr3_nt: TGTGCCAGCGGTCAACTAGCGGATGGCAGGTTCTTC

j_call: TRBJ1-2
v_call: TRBV6-5
clone_size: .
d_call: .
cdr3_aa: CASSLGQARGYTF
cdr3_nt: TGTGCCAGCAGCCTGGGGCAGGCTCGGGGCTACACCTTC

j_call: TRBJ2-2
v_call: TRBV4-2
clone_size: .
d_call: .
cdr3_aa: CASSHGRESLATGELFF
cdr3_nt: TGTGCCAGCAGCCATGGACGGGAATCCCTAGCCACCGGGGAGCTGTTTTTT

j_call: TRBJ2-5
v_call: TRBV5-1
clone_size: few
d_call: TRBD1
cdr3_aa: CASSSGQGETQYF
cdr3_nt: TGCGCCAGCAGCAGCGGACAGGGAGAGACCCAGTACTTC

j_call: TRBJ2-7
v_call: TRBV20-1
clone_size: .
d_call: .
cdr3_aa: CSAGLANEQYF
cdr3_nt: TGCAGTGCGGGGCTAGCGAACGAGCAGTACTTC